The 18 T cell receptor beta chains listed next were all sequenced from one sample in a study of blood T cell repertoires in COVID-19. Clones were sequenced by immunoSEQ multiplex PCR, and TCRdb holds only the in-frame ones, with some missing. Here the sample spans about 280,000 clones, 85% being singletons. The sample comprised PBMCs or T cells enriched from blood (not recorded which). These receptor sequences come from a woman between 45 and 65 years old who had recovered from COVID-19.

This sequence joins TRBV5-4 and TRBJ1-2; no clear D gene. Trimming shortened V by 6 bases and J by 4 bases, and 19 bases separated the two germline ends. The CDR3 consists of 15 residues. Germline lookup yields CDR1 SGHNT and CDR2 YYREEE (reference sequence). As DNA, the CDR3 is TGTGCCAGCACCAGCGGCAGAGGAACGTTCTATGGCTACACCTTC. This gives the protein CASTSGRGTFYGYTF.

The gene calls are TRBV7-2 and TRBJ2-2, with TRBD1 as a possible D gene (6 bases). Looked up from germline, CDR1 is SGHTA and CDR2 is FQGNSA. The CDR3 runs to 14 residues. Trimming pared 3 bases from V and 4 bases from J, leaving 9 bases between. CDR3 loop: CASSFTGITGELFF. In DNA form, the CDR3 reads TGTGCCAGCAGCTTCACAGGGATCACCGGGGAGCTGTTTTTT. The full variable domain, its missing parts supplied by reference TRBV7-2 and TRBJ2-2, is GAGVSQSPSNKVTEKGKDVELRCDPISGHTALYWYRQSLGQGLEFLIYFQGNSAPDKSGLPSDRFSAERTGGSVSTLTIQRTQQEDSAVYLCASSFTGITGELFFGEGSRLTVL.

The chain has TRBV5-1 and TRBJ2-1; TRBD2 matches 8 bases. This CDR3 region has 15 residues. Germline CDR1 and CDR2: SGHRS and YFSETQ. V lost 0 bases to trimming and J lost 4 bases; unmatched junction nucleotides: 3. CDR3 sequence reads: CASSLVPSGYNEQFF. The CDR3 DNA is TGCGCCAGCAGCTTGGTCCCTAGCGGGTACAATGAGCAGTTCTTC.

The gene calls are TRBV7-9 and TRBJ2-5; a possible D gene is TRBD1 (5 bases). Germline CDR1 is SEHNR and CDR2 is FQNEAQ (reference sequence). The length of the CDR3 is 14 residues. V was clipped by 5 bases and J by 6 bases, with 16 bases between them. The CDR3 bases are TGTGCCAGCAGCCAGGGCCCATTGGTGCAGACCCAGTACTTC. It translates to CASSQGPLVQTQYF.

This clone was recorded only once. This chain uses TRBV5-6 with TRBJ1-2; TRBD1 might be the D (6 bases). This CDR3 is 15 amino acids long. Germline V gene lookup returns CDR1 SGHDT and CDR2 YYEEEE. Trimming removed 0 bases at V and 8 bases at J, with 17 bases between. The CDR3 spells CASSLGQTTGSGYTF. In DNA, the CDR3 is TGTGCCAGCAGCTTGGGCCAGACGACAGGCTCGGGCTACACCTTC.

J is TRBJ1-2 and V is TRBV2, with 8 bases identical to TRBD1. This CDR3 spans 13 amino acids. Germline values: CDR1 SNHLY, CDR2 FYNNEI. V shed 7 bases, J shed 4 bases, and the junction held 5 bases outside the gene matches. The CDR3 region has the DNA TGTGCCAGCATTCCGGGACAGGCCTATGGCTACACCTTC. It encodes CASIPGQAYGYTF.

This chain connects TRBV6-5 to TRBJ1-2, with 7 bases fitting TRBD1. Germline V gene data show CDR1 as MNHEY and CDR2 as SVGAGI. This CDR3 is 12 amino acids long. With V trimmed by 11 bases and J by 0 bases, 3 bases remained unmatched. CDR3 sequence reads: CALQGTNYGYTF. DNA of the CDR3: TGTGCCCTACAGGGGACTAACTATGGCTACACCTTC.

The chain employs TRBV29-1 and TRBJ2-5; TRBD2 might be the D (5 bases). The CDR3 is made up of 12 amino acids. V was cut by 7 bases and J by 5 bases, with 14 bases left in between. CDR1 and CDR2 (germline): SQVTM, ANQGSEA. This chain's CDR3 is CSDLSAFETQYF. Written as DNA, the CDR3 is TGCAGCGACCTTAGCGCTTTCGAGACCCAGTACTTC.

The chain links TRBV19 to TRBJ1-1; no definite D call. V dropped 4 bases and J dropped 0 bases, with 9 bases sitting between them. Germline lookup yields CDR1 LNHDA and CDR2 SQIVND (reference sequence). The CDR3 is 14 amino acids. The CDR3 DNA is TGTGCCAGTAGTAGCCCGGGGATGAACACTGAAGCTTTCTTT. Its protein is CASSSPGMNTEAFF.

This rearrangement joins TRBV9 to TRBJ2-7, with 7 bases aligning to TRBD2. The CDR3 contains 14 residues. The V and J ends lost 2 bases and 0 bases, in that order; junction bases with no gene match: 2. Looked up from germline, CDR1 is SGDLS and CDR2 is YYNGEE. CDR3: CASSVSGLSYEQYF. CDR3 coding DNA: TGTGCCAGCAGCGTTAGCGGGCTCTCCTACGAGCAGTACTTC.

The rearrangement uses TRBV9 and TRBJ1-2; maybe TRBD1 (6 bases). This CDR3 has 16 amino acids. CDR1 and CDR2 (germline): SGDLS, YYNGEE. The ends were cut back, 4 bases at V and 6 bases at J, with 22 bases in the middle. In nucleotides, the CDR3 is TGTGCCAGCAGCCCTAATGGGAACAGGGTGGGGGATGGCTACACCTTC. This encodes CASSPNGNRVGDGYTF.

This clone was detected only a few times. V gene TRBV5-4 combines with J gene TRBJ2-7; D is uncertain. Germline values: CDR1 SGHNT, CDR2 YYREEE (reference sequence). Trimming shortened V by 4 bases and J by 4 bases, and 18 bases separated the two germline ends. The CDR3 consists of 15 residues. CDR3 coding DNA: TGTGCCAGCAGCACCGAGCCCTTCCCTTCATACGAGCAGTACTTC. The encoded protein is CASSTEPFPSYEQYF.

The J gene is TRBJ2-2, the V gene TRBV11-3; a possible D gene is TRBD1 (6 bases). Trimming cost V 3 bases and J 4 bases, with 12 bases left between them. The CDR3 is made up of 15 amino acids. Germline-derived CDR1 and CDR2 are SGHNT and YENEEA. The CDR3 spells CASSFAGTTTGELFF. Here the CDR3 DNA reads TGTGCCAGCAGCTTTGCCGGGACAACCACCGGGGAGCTGTTTTTT.

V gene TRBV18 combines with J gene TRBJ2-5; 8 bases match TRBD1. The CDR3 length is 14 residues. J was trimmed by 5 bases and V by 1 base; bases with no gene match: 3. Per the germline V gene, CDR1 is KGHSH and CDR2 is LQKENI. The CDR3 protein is CASSPRTGLETQYF. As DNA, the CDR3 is TGTGCCAGCTCACCACGGACAGGGTTGGAGACCCAGTACTTC. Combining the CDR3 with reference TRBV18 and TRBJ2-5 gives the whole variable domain NAGVMQNPRHLVRRRGQEARLRCSPMKGHSHVYWYRQLPEEGLKFMVYLQKENIIDESGMPKERFSAEFPKEGPSILRIQQVVRGDSAAYFCASSPRTGLETQYFGPGTRLLVL.

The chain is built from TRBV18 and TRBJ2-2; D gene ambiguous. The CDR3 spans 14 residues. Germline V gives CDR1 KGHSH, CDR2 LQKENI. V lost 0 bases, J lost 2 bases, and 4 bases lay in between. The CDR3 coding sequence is TGTGCCAGCTCACCACCTCCTAACACCGGGGAGCTGTTTTTT. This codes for CASSPPPNTGELFF.

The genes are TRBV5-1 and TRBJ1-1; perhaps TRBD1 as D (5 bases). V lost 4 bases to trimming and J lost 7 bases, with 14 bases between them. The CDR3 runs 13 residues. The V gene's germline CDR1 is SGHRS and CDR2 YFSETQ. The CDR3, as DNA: TGCGCCAGCAGCCCGACCATTCAGGGTGAAGCTTTCTTT. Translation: CASSPTIQGEAFF.

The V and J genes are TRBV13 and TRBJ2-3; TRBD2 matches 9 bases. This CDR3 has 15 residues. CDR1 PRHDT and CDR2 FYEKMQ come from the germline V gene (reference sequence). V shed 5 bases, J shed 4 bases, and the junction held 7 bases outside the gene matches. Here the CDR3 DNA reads TGTGCCAGCAGCCCGGGACTAGCTGGATCAGATACGCAGTATTTT. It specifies CASSPGLAGSDTQYF.

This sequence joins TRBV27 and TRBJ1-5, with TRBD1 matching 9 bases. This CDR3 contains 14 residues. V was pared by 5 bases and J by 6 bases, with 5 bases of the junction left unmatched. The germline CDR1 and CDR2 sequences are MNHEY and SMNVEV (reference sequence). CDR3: CASSLTGGLQPQHF. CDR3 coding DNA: TGTGCCAGCAGTCTTACAGGGGGCCTTCAGCCCCAGCATTTT.